One T cell receptor (beta chain) is described in this entry. Its antigen has not been determined. No much larger clonotype is one base removed from it; base qualities were not supplied. The record originates from a study of blood T cell repertoires in COVID-19 (dated by TCRdb to 2018 to 2020). With respect to the entire study: Samples covering the acute and convalescent phases of COVID-19 were provided by collaborators in the United States, Italy and Spain. A de-identified subject ID, COVID-19 status, age in years and sex were almost always included in the sample metadata. The dataset comprised deeply sampled blood TCRbeta repertoires from subjects exposed to, actively infected with, or recovered from COVID-19. A freely available public database, intended as a resource for researchers studying the immune response to SARS-CoV-2, is where the repertoires were released. The samples were drawn from two sources: the first 160 participants of the ongoing ImmuneRACE study, and 1,200 or so subjects contributed by 6 global collaborators. HLA class I and class II types, where available, came from metadata supplied by the sample provider rather than from assay-based typing. The material from the prospective study consisted of cDNA or gDNA derived from T cells, B-cell-depleted T cells, or PBMCs.

Reading from cysteine to phenylalanine, the CDR3 counts 16 amino acids. Only the CDR3 portion is preserved as DNA: 48 bases, with reading frame beginning at the first base. V is shortened by 0 bases, J by 0 bases, and the region joining them spans 11 bases. CDR1 and CDR2 (SGHRS, YFSETQ) derive from the germline V gene. The full study reports these points: The quantity of clinical and demographic metadata differed by source and by participant and was supplied without curation.

The collaborating institutions used their own protocols to collect whole blood in K2EDTA tubes. Collaborator samples were shipped for TCRbeta analysis as frozen whole blood, isolated PBMCs, or DNA extracted from either sample type. TCRbeta CDR3 regions were amplified from genomic DNA by means of the immunoSEQ Assay, a bias-controlled multiplex PCR. The study's processing was this. The number of nucleated cells in each sample was estimated from the amplification of reference gene primers within the assay. To quantify the absolute abundance of each unique TCRbeta CDR3 rearrangement, sequence reads were collapsed and filtered. For each sample, productive Simpson clonality was calculated by taking the square root of Simpson's diversity index across productive rearrangements. Held by TCRdb, this immuneACCESS table contains in-frame sequences only and omits some clones. Under half of the omission traces to an unresolved V gene where checked; the cause of the rest is unknown. V and J calls and clone size come straight from that table; D and trimming were deduced from the DNA. Here the sample has some 250,000 clones; nearly 90% occur a single time. The leading ten clones occupy 0.7% to 0.85% of the sample.

This TCR came from a woman in her twenties or thirties with acute or convalescent COVID-19. This chain joins TRBV5-1 to TRBJ2-3; possibly the D gene is TRBD2, per 5 matching bases. The sequenced sample consisted of peripheral blood. The base sequence is TGCGCCAGCAGCTTGGGTTTAGCGCCAAGCACAGATACGCAGTATTTT. Translated, this gives CASSLGLAPSTDTQYF. The full variable domain, with segments outside the CDR3 supplied by the reference TRBV5-1 and TRBJ2-3 proteins, appears as KAGVTQTPRYLIKTRGQQVTLSCSPISGHRSVSWYQQTPGQGLQFLFEYFSETQRNKGNFPGRFSGRQFSNSRSEMNVSTLELGDSALYLCASSLGLAPSTDTQYFGPGTRLTVL.